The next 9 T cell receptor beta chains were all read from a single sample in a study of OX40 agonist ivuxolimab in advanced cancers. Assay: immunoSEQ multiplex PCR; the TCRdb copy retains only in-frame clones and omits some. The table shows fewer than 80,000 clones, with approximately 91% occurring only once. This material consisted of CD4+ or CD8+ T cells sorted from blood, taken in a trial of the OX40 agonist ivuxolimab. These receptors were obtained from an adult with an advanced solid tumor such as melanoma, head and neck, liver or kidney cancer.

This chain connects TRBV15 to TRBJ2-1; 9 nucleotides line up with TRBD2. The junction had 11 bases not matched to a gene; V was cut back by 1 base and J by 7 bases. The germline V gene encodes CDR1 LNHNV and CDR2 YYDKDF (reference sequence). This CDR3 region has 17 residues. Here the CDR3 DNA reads TGTGCCACCAGCAGAGGAATTGGACTAGCGAGCGTTAATGAGCAGTTCTTC. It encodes CATSRGIGLASVNEQFF.

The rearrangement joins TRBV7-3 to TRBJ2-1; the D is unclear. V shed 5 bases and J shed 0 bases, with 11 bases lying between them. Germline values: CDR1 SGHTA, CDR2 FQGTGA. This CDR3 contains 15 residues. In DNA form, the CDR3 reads TGTGCCAGCAGCCACCACACGGACTCCTACAATGAGCAGTTCTTC. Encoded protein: CASSHHTDSYNEQFF.

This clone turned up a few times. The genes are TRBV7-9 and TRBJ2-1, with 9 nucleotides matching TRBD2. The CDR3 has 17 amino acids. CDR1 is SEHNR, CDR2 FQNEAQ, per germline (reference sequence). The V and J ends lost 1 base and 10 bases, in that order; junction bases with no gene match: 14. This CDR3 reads CASSLGAVVAGAEEQFF. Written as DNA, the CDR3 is TGTGCCAGCAGCTTAGGGGCCGTGGTAGCGGGAGCAGAGGAGCAGTTCTTC.

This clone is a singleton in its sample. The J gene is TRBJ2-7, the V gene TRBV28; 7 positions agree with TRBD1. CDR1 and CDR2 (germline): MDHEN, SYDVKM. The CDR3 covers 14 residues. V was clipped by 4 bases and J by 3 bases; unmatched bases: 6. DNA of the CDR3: TGTGCCAGCAGTTCCTTAGGGGGCGACTACGAGCAGTACTTC. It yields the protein CASSSLGGDYEQYF.

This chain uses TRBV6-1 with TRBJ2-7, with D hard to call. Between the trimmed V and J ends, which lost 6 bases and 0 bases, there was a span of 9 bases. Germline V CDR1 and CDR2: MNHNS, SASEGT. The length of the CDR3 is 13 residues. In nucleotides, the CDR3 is TGTGCCAGCAGGATACCGAGCTCCTACGAGCAGTACTTC. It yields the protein CASRIPSSYEQYF.

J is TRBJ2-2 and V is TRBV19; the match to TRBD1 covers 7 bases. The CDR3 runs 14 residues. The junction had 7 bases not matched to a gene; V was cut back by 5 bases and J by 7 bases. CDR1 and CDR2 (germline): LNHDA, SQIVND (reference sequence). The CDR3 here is CASSPTGASGELFF. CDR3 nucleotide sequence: TGTGCCAGTAGTCCCACAGGGGCTAGCGGGGAGCTGTTTTTT.

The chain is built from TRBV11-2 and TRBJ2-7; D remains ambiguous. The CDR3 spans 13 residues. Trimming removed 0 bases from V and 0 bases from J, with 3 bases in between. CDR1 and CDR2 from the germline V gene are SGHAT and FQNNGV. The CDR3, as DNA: TGTGCCAGCAGCTTAGACTACTCCTACGAGCAGTACTTC. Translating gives CASSLDYSYEQYF.

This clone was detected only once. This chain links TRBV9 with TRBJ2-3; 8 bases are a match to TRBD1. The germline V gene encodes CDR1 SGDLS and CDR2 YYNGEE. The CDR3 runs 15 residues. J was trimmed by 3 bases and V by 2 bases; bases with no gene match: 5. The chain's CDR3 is CASSVGQGTTDTQYF. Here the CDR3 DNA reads TGTGCCAGCAGCGTTGGACAGGGTACTACAGATACGCAGTATTTT.

CDR3 sequence (DNA): TGTGCCAGTAGTGTCGGACTAGCGGGAGGGGAGCAGTTCTTC. It yields the protein CASSVGLAGGEQFF. The V gene is TRBV19, the J gene TRBJ2-1, with 15 bases lining up with TRBD2. V shed 5 bases and J 10 bases; nucleotides not matched to a gene: 3. CDR1 is LNHDA, CDR2 SQIVND, per germline (reference sequence). There are 14 residues in the CDR3.